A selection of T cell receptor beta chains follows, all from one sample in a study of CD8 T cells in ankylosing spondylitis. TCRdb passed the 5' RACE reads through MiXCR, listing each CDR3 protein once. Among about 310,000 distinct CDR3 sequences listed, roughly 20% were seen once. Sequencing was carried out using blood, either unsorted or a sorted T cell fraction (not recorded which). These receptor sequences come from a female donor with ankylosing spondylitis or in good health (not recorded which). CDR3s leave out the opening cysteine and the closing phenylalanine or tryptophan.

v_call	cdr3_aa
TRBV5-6	ASSETDGQETQY
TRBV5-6	ASSKLQGAPYEQY
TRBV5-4	ASSKDRANTEAF
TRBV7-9	ASSRPGTGTPTNEKLF
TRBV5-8	ASSLGGREYEQY
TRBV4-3	ASSHGLGANQPQH
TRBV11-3	ASSLGPDRPQY
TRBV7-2	ASTPPTGYEQY
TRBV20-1	SADRGQYGYT
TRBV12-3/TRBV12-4	ASSLNRVTGELF
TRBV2	ASSEARVMNTEAF
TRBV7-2	ASRRDRSSYGYT
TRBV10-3	AISDRSIRINSPLH
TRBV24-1	ATSDSRDYGYT
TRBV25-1	ASSVSPLQETQY
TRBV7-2	ASSLVGFSTDTQY
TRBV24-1	ATSGGTAQETQY
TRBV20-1	SARDHRGNTGELF
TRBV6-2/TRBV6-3	ASGKLPEPNEQF
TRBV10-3	AIGTSGSGGTDTQY
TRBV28	ASSPQTSANTEAF
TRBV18	ASSPYPGTARDEQY
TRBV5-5	ASSMTSGFGRDNEQF
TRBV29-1	SVEDRRGWSSYNEQF
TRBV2	ASKGRPNTGELF
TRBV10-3	AISPTGGETQY
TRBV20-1	SVSAGLAGSSYNEQF
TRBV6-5	ASSYSVGTINEQF